This entry is about one T cell receptor beta chain. Its antigen is not yet known. The sample holds no much larger clone one base away, and base qualities are not on file. CDR1 and CDR2 (DFQATT, SNEGSKA) derive from the germline V gene (reference sequence). V and J lose 3 bases and 2 bases, and a span of 16 bases separates them. From the cysteine up to the phenylalanine, the CDR3 has a length of 15 residues. Solely the CDR3 DNA is kept, with 45 bases framed from the first base. This specimen belongs to a study of blood T cell repertoires in COVID-19 (TCRdb year 2020). Regarding the research as a whole: The collaborator samples originated in the United States, Italy and Spain and spanned the acute and convalescent phases of COVID-19. A de-identified subject ID, COVID-19 status, age in years and sex were almost always included in the sample metadata. Where available, HLA class I and class II types were taken from metadata supplied by the sample provider and were not determined by assay-based typing. The samples were drawn from the first 160 participants of the ongoing ImmuneRACE study and from 1,254 subjects provided by 6 global collaborators. Subjects who had been exposed to COVID-19, were actively infected with it, or had recovered from it provided the deeply sampled blood TCRbeta repertoires that made up the dataset. The material from the prospective study consisted of cDNA or gDNA derived from T cells, B-cell-depleted T cells, or PBMCs. The repertoires were made available in a free public database intended to serve as a resource for research on the immune response to SARS-CoV-2.

Overall study results and their limits: Clinical and demographic metadata were provided uncurated, with the amount varying by source and participant.

Each collaborating institution followed its own protocols to collect whole blood in K2EDTA tubes. Collaborator samples were shipped for TCRbeta analysis as frozen whole blood, isolated PBMCs, or DNA extracted from either sample type. TCRbeta CDR3 regions were amplified from genomic DNA using the immunoSEQ Assay, a bias-controlled multiplex PCR. Under the source paper's analysis protocol: Within the assay, amplification of reference gene primers was used to estimate how many nucleated cells each sample contained. To quantify the absolute abundance of each unique TCRbeta CDR3 rearrangement, sequence reads were collapsed and filtered. Productive Simpson clonality was computed per sample as the square root of Simpson's diversity index over productive rearrangements. Entries here come from immuneACCESS through TCRdb and include only in-frame sequences with V and J called. Some clones fail to appear in such tables; in the studies checked, an unresolved V gene covers under half of the shortfall, and the cause of the remainder is unknown. V and J calls and clone size come straight from that table; D and trimming were deduced from the DNA. This sample is represented by some 70,000 clones; approximately 88% of them were singletons. The top ten hold over 5% of the sample.

The origin of this receptor is a woman in her sixties or seventies with acute or convalescent COVID-19. The sequenced sample was peripheral blood. The V and J genes are TRBV20-1 and TRBJ1-1; the D region possibly corresponds to TRBD1 (6 bases align). At the DNA level, the sequence is TGCAGTGCTAGTTCCGTACAGGGCCAAAACACTGAAGCTTTCTTT. This encodes CSASSVQGQNTEAFF.